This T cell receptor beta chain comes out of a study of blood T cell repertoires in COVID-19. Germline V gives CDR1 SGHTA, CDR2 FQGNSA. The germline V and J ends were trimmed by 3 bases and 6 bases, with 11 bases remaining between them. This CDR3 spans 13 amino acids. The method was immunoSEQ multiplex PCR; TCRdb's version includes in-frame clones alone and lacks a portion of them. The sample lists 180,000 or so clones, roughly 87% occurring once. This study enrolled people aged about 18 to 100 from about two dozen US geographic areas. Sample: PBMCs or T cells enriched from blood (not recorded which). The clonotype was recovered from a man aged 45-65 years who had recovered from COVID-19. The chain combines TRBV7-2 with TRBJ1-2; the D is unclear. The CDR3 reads CASSFRESHGYTF. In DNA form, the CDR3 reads TGTGCCAGCAGCTTCCGAGAGAGTCATGGCTACACCTTC.